The 31 T cell receptor beta chains below all came from one sample that was sequenced in a study of T-cell reconstitution after alpha-beta-depleted transplantation in children (dated by TCRdb to about 2016). The sample's treatment or condition, from its label and the paper: allogeneic hematopoietic cell transplantation with graft depleted of TCRalphabeta T cells and CD19 B cells. The protocol used for the library was PCR. The sample was run on an Illumina HiSeq 2500. TCR libraries were prepared with molecular barcoding, using unique molecular identifiers to normalize TCRbeta repertoire quantification. The raw public data were reprocessed by TCRdb itself: fastp quality trimming at Q25, MiXCR clonotype calling, in-frame beta chains only. Each CDR3 protein appears once, grouped with its most common genes and DNA. The sample has about 240,000 distinct CDR3 sequences on record, roughly a quarter of them singletons. The ten largest clones add up to roughly 2.5% of the sample.

Sequenced material: PBMCs, taken before TCRalphabeta/CD19-depleted stem cell transplant. Receptors were obtained from a girl aged 2 to 9 with Fanconi anemia, due to receive a stem cell transplant.

This clonotype was detected ten times or more. The chain links TRBV12-3 or TRBV12-4 to TRBJ1-1; D gene uncertain. The CDR3 has 13 residues. V lost 1 base and J lost 6, with 9 bases in between. The chain's CDR3 is CASSLVIAAEAFF. The DNA for the CDR3 is TGTGCCAGCAGTTTAGTCATAGCAGCTGAAGCTTTCTTT.

V usage is TRBV5-1 and J usage is TRBJ1-2; no clear D. Germline CDR1 reads SGHRS; CDR2 reads YFSETQ. The CDR3 runs 13 residues. With 1 base removed from V and 8 bases from J, the gap between germline ends came to 12 bases. The CDR3 spells CASSLIGDFGYTF. CDR3 coding DNA: TGCGCCAGCAGCTTGATCGGGGATTTCGGCTACACCTTC. The full variable domain, its missing parts supplied by reference TRBV5-1 and TRBJ1-2, is KAGVTQTPRYLIKTRGQQVTLSCSPISGHRSVSWYQQTPGQGLQFLFEYFSETQRNKGNFPGRFSGRQFSNSRSEMNVSTLELGDSALYLCASSLIGDFGYTFGSGTRLTVV.

In its sample, this clonotype was seen many times. The chain uses TRBV12-3 or TRBV12-4 and TRBJ2-7; TRBD2 aligns across 12 bases. The V gene end was trimmed by 5 bases and the J gene end by 5 bases; junction bases not matched to a gene: 10. This CDR3 has 16 amino acids. The CDR3 loop reads CASSLLLAGGMDEQYF. The CDR3 DNA sequence: TGTGCCAGCAGTCTCCTACTAGCGGGAGGTATGGACGAGCAGTACTTC.

CDR3 sequence reads: CSVENGESSTDTQYF. The CDR3 DNA reads TGCAGCGTTGAAAATGGGGAAAGTAGCACAGATACGCAGTATTTT. The chain uses TRBV29-1 and TRBJ2-3, with D hard to call. CDR1 and CDR2 from the germline V gene are SQVTM and ANQGSEA. The CDR3 has 15 amino acids. Trimming took off 2 bases at V and 0 bases at J, with 12 bases between the two ends.

This clonotype was recorded at least ten times. The J gene is TRBJ1-6, the V gene TRBV6-5, with a weak D call TRBD1 (6 bases). Trimming took off 2 bases at V and 8 bases at J, with 16 bases between the two ends. The CDR3 extends over 16 amino acids. CDR1 is MNHEY and CDR2 is SVGAGI in the germline V gene. For the CDR3, the DNA is TGTGCCAGCAGTTACCACCAGGGGTTTATAGATTCACCCCTCCACTTT. This encodes CASSYHQGFIDSPLHF.

The chain carries TRBV5-1 and TRBJ2-3, with 10 nucleotides matching TRBD2. The CDR3 loop spans 15 amino acids. V dropped 4 bases and J dropped 6; count of bases not matched to a gene: 8. CDR1 and CDR2 (germline): SGHRS, YFSETQ. The CDR3 loop is CASSLTGTSDDTQYF. The CDR3 coding sequence is TGCGCCAGCAGCCTAACCGGGACTAGCGACGATACGCAGTATTTT.

The table lists this clonotype with many counts. The gene calls are TRBV29-1 and TRBJ2-1, with 10 positions matching TRBD1. The CDR3 loop spans 15 amino acids. J lost 1 base, V lost 5 bases, and 5 bases had no gene match. Germline CDR1 is SQVTM and CDR2 is ANQGSEA. The CDR3 nucleotides read TGCAGCGTTCCGGGGACAGGGGTTTCCTACAATGAGCAGTTCTTC. It yields the protein CSVPGTGVSYNEQFF.

This clonotype was seen only a few times. The chain has TRBV29-1 and TRBJ2-3; D unclear. V was cut by 1 base and J by 2 bases, with 13 bases left in between. Looked up from germline, CDR1 is SQVTM and CDR2 is ANQGSEA. The CDR3 has 15 amino acids. The CDR3 protein is CSVEVGATITDTQYF. Written as DNA, the CDR3 is TGCAGCGTTGAAGTCGGTGCGACGATCACAGATACGCAGTATTTT.

The table lists this clonotype with many counts. This rearrangement joins TRBV20-1 to TRBJ2-7; 15 bases are shared with TRBD2. With V trimmed by 6 bases and J by 0 bases, 15 bases remained unmatched. Germline V gene data show CDR1 as DFQATT and CDR2 as SNEGSKA (reference sequence). CDR3 length: 19 residues. The CDR3 spells CSAPAGTSGGPSLSYEQYF. The CDR3 DNA reads as TGCAGTGCCCCGGCCGGGACTAGCGGGGGGCCCAGCCTCTCCTACGAGCAGTACTTC.

This clonotype has a handful of counts. The chain recombines TRBV7-2 with TRBJ2-1, with no clear D. The CDR3 is 13 residues long. Trimming removed 2 bases from V and 8 bases from J, with 10 bases in between. CDR1 and CDR2 from the germline V gene are SGHTA and FQGNSA. CDR3 sequence: CASSLLRWDEQFF. CDR3 DNA: TGTGCCAGCAGCTTACTGAGGTGGGATGAGCAGTTCTTC.

This clonotype was seen at least ten times. The chain links TRBV29-1 to TRBJ2-1; D may correspond to TRBD1 or TRBD2 (5 bases each). The CDR3 extends over 13 amino acids. V was trimmed by 4 bases and J by 4 bases, leaving 11 bases between them. Germline CDR1 SQVTM, CDR2 ANQGSEA. The CDR3 loop is CSVAGTLYNEQFF. The DNA for the CDR3 is TGCAGCGTTGCGGGGACCTTATACAATGAGCAGTTCTTC.

This clonotype was counted many times. The chain recombines TRBV28 with TRBJ1-2, with D possibly being TRBD1 (5 bases). The CDR3 runs 13 residues. V lost 3 bases to trimming and J lost 3 bases, with 8 bases between them. Germline values: CDR1 MDHEN, CDR2 SYDVKM. In DNA, the CDR3 is TGTGCCAGCAGTTTGGAAGGGGACTATGGCTACACCTTC. Encoded protein: CASSLEGDYGYTF.

The chain carries TRBV10-3 and TRBJ2-2; tentatively, D is TRBD2 (6 bases). V lost 6 bases and J lost 1, with 9 bases in between. CDR1 is ENHRY and CDR2 is SYGVKD in the germline V gene. The CDR3 consists of 14 residues. CDR3 DNA sequence: TGTGCCATCAGGGGACTCCTGAACACCGGGGAGCTGTTTTTT. Translated: CAIRGLLNTGELFF.

This clonotype was seen ten or more times. V gene TRBV25-1 combines with J gene TRBJ2-1; 13 bases align to TRBD2. V lost 0 bases, J lost 3 bases, and 17 bases stayed unmatched. Germline CDR1 MGHDK, CDR2 SYGVNS. This CDR3 is built from 22 residues. CDR3 nucleotides: TGTGCCAGCAGTGAATATTTTGGACTAGCGGGAGTGGGAGGGCCCCACTACAATGAGCAGTTCTTC. It encodes CASSEYFGLAGVGGPHYNEQFF.

There are many counts of this clonotype. The gene calls are TRBV25-1 and TRBJ2-7; no reliable D call. The CDR3 sequence is 11 residues long. Trimming shortened V by 4 bases and J by 1 base, and 2 bases separated the two germline ends. The germline CDR1 and CDR2 sequences are MGHDK and SYGVNS. CDR3 in DNA: TGTGCCAGCAGTGGGTCCTACGAGCAGTACTTC. Amino acids: CASSGSYEQYF.

The V and J genes are TRBV20-1 and TRBJ2-7; D might be TRBD2 (5 bases). Germline loops: CDR1 DFQATT, CDR2 SNEGSKA (reference sequence). CDR3 length equals 15 residues. Between the trimmed V and J ends, which lost 6 bases and 1 base, there was a span of 19 bases. The chain's CDR3 is CSAKSGIPFSYEQYF. Written as DNA, the CDR3 is TGCAGTGCAAAATCCGGGATACCATTTTCCTACGAGCAGTACTTC.

The sample holds one count of this clonotype. The chain uses TRBV7-2 and TRBJ2-7; TRBD2 agrees at 8 bases. The CDR3 consists of 15 residues. The germline gives CDR1 SGHTA, CDR2 FQGNSA. Trimming cost V 5 bases and J 2 bases; bases outside gene matches: 8. The CDR3 here is CASSRPDSGTYEQYF. CDR3 sequence (DNA): TGTGCCAGCAGCCGGCCGGATAGCGGGACCTACGAGCAGTACTTC.

The V gene is TRBV29-1, the J gene TRBJ2-7, with 13 bases that match TRBD2. Germline CDR1 reads SQVTM; CDR2 reads ANQGSEA. The CDR3 totals 17 residues. V was clipped by 4 bases and J by 5 bases; unmatched bases: 14. In DNA form, the CDR3 reads TGCAGCGTTGTGACCGGGACTAGCGGGATTTGGCCCAACGAGCAGTACTTC. This codes for CSVVTGTSGIWPNEQYF.

Only a few counts were recorded for this clonotype. This chain links TRBV20-1 with TRBJ2-1; weak D call: TRBD2 (5 bases). V was pared by 3 bases and J by 9 bases, with 12 bases between. The V gene's germline CDR1 is DFQATT and CDR2 SNEGSKA (reference sequence). This CDR3 contains 12 residues. CDR3 region: CSASRVRGEQFF. The CDR3 DNA is TGCAGTGCTAGCCGAGTTCGGGGTGAGCAGTTCTTC.

The sample holds a few counts of this clonotype. The V and J genes are TRBV12-3 or TRBV12-4 and TRBJ1-1; D remains unclear. The CDR3 spans 14 residues. Between the trimmed V and J ends, which lost 3 bases and 1 base, there was a span of 9 bases. In DNA, the CDR3 is TGTGCCAGCAGTTTTCCCCATAGGAACACTGAAGCTTTCTTT. Translation: CASSFPHRNTEAFF.

The chain recombines TRBV6-1 with TRBJ1-6; D possibly corresponds to TRBD1 (6 bases). Germline V lookup: CDR1 MNHNS, CDR2 SASEGT. This CDR3 has 16 residues. The V gene lost 7 bases and the J gene lost 0 bases, with 13 bases spanning the gap. Here the CDR3 DNA reads TGTGCCAGCATGGGAACAGGGTCCTCCTATAATTCACCCCTCCACTTT. Protein sequence: CASMGTGSSYNSPLHF.

This clonotype was counted only a few times. The rearrangement uses TRBV29-1 and TRBJ2-7; TRBD2 matches 7 bases. CDR3 length: 15 amino acids. V lost 3 bases to trimming and J lost 3 bases; unmatched junction nucleotides: 11. Germline loops: CDR1 SQVTM, CDR2 ANQGSEA. In DNA form, the CDR3 reads TGCAGCGTTGAGGTCCGGGCAGGGAGGGACTACGAGCAGTACTTC. The encoded protein is CSVEVRAGRDYEQYF.

At least ten counts were recorded for this clonotype. The chain is built from TRBV29-1 and TRBJ2-2; D is unclear. The CDR3 is made up of 14 amino acids. CDR1 is SQVTM and CDR2 is ANQGSEA in the germline V gene. With 5 bases removed from V and 0 bases from J, the gap between germline ends came to 10 bases. CDR3 region: CSVRASANTGELFF. CDR3 bases: TGCAGCGTTAGGGCATCGGCGAACACCGGGGAGCTGTTTTTT.

The chain links TRBV2 to TRBJ2-6; TRBD1 aligns across 9 bases. This CDR3 is built from 17 residues. V trimming: 8 bases; J trimming: 0 bases; junction bases outside the gene matches: 8. From germline, CDR1 is SNHLY and CDR2 FYNNEI. CDR3 sequence: CASADRGRSSGANVLTF. CDR3 in DNA: TGTGCCAGCGCGGACAGGGGTCGGAGCTCTGGGGCCAACGTCCTGACTTTC.

At least ten counts were recorded for this clonotype. The chain combines TRBV7-2 with TRBJ2-1; D gene uncertain. Germline CDR1 is SGHTA and CDR2 is FQGNSA. V lost 2 bases and J 2 bases, leaving 7 bases between the germline ends. CDR3 size: 14 residues. The CDR3 protein is CASSLYRPYNEQFF. CDR3 nucleotides: TGTGCCAGCAGCTTATACCGCCCCTACAATGAGCAGTTCTTC.

The chain recombines TRBV20-1 with TRBJ2-1; no clear D gene. CDR3 length: 11 residues. Trimming left V 2 bases short and J 6 bases short, with 5 bases between. Germline V gives CDR1 DFQATT, CDR2 SNEGSKA (reference sequence). The CDR3 sequence is CSARNINEQFF. CDR3 nucleotide sequence: TGCAGTGCTAGAAATATCAATGAGCAGTTCTTC.

At least ten counts were recorded for this clonotype. This chain joins TRBV20-1 and TRBJ2-5; possible D gene TRBD1, 6 bases. The length of the CDR3 is 12 residues. Germline CDR1 DFQATT, CDR2 SNEGSKA (reference sequence). V was trimmed by 8 bases and J by 3 bases, leaving 13 bases between them. The DNA of the CDR3 is TGCAGTAGGAACAGGGCCAAAGAGACCCAGTACTTC. This gives the protein CSRNRAKETQYF.

This clonotype has just one count. V and J are TRBV7-1 and TRBJ2-7, with a tentative D call TRBD1 (5 bases). TRBV7-1 has ORF status, its function being uncertain. V shed 6 bases and J shed 0 bases, with 18 bases lying between them. This CDR3 region has 16 residues. The CDR3 protein is CASSHDRGIGSYEQYF. The CDR3 DNA reads as TGTGCCAGCAGTCACGACAGAGGCATAGGCTCCTACGAGCAGTACTTC.

This clonotype was recorded a few times. The V and J genes are TRBV7-2 and TRBJ2-1, with D perhaps matching TRBD1 or TRBD2 (5 bases each). The CDR3 contains 15 residues. V was pared by 6 bases and J by 4 bases, with 16 bases between. Germline-derived CDR1 and CDR2 are SGHTA and FQGNSA. Here the CDR3 reads CASRYIGARYNEQFF. Here the CDR3 DNA reads TGTGCCAGCAGGTACATCGGGGCTCGGTACAATGAGCAGTTCTTC.

This clonotype has only a few counts. The chain recombines TRBV20-1 with TRBJ2-5; D possibly corresponds to TRBD1 (6 bases). Germline values: CDR1 DFQATT, CDR2 SNEGSKA (reference sequence). This CDR3 comprises 13 residues. Deletions cut 6 bases from V and 2 bases from J, with 13 bases between. The CDR3 reads CSARTGSQETQYF. The CDR3 DNA sequence: TGCAGTGCCCGAACAGGGTCACAAGAGACCCAGTACTTC.

This clonotype was counted at least ten times. The chain uses TRBV25-1 and TRBJ2-3; TRBD2 matches 8 bases. The CDR3 spans 15 residues. V lost 4 bases, J lost 6 bases, and 9 bases stayed unmatched. CDR1 is MGHDK and CDR2 is SYGVNS in the germline V gene. CDR3: CASSGLAGRDDTQYF. Written as DNA, the CDR3 is TGTGCCAGCAGTGGGCTAGCGGGCCGGGACGATACGCAGTATTTT.